These T cell receptor beta chains were read from a single sample in a study of T-cell reconstitution after alpha-beta-depleted transplantation in children. TCRdb reanalysed the PCR reads using MiXCR and keeps one entry per CDR3 protein. Altogether 85,000 to 120,000 distinct CDR3 sequences are present, over 6% being singletons, with the ten largest covering around 15%. The sequenced sample was PBMCs, obtained before TCRalphabeta/CD19-depleted stem cell transplant. These receptors were collected from a boy younger than 10 with acute lymphoblastic leukemia, due to receive a stem cell transplant. Both conserved end residues are part of each CDR3. A D gene is named only where the DNA matches it firmly. Only some rows state a clone size, as once, few, many or a class for expanded clones.

V: TRBV11-2
D: TRBD2
size: few
J: TRBJ2-3
DNA: TGTGCCAGCAGCTTAGGAACTAGCGGGGGGGCATGGAGCACAGATACGCAGTATTTT
CDR3: CASSLGTSGGAWSTDTQYF

V: TRBV10-3
D: -
size: -
J: TRBJ2-2
DNA: TGTGCCATCGGCCTGACCGGGGAGCTGTTTTTT
CDR3: CAIGLTGELFF

V: TRBV28
D: -
size: few
J: TRBJ1-6
DNA: TGTGCCAGCAGTTCACACGTCCAGGGGCCCCTCCACTTT
CDR3: CASSSHVQGPLHF

V: TRBV20-1
D: -
size: -
J: TRBJ1-1
DNA: TGCAGTGCTAGTCAGGGCGTTACTGAAGCTTTCTTT
CDR3: CSASQGVTEAFF

V: TRBV7-2
D: TRBD2
size: many
J: TRBJ2-3
DNA: TGTGCCAGCAGCTTAGTTGGCGGGGGGGCTGGAGATACGCAGTATTTT
CDR3: CASSLVGGGAGDTQYF

V: TRBV6-5
D: -
size: few
J: TRBJ2-3
DNA: TGTGCCAGCAGTTCGGGGGTTTACACAGATACGCAGTATTTT
CDR3: CASSSGVYTDTQYF

V: TRBV5-1
D: -
size: many
J: TRBJ1-2
DNA: TGCGCCAGCAGCCCCTACAGGTCTAACTATGGCTACACCTTC
CDR3: CASSPYRSNYGYTF

V: TRBV10-3
D: TRBD1
size: many
J: TRBJ2-7
DNA: TGTGCCATCAGTCCGGGACAGACCTACGAGCAGTACTTC
CDR3: CAISPGQTYEQYF

V: TRBV5-6
D: -
size: few
J: TRBJ2-5
DNA: TGTGCCAGCTTGGAGGGGGGCTTTCAAGAGACCCAGTACTTC
CDR3: CASLEGGFQETQYF

V: TRBV4-3
D: -
size: -
J: TRBJ2-7
DNA: TGCGCCAGCAGCCAAGATTGGGCCTTGGGCTACGAGCAGTACTTC
CDR3: CASSQDWALGYEQYF

V: TRBV3-1
D: TRBD1
size: many
J: TRBJ2-7
DNA: TGTGCCAGCAGCCCCCTCGAGGGGGCCCACGAGCAGTACTTC
CDR3: CASSPLEGAHEQYF

V: TRBV6-5
D: -
size: -
J: TRBJ1-5
DNA: TGTGCCAGCAGTTACTCCATTCGGTGGGGATATAGCAATCAGCCCCAGCATTTT
CDR3: CASSYSIRWGYSNQPQHF

V: TRBV9
D: TRBD1
size: -
J: TRBJ2-6
DNA: TGTGCCAGCAGCGTAGGACAGGGCCGCTCTGGGACCAACGTCCTGACTTTC
CDR3: CASSVGQGRSGTNVLTF

V: TRBV18
D: -
size: -
J: TRBJ1-4
DNA: TGTGCCAGCTCACCCGATGAAAAACTGTTTTTT
CDR3: CASSPDEKLFF

V: TRBV20-1
D: -
size: few
J: TRBJ2-2
DNA: TGCAGTGCTCGAGAGCCCGCGAGACGCAAGTACACCGGGGAGCTGTTTTTT
CDR3: CSAREPARRKYTGELFF

V: TRBV6-1
D: -
size: -
J: TRBJ2-7
DNA: TGTGCCAGCAGAGAACGGGACCGGTGGTCCTACGAGCAGTACTTC
CDR3: CASRERDRWSYEQYF

V: TRBV4-3
D: -
size: -
J: TRBJ2-7
DNA: TGCGCCAGCAGCCAAGAAGAAAGGGGAGGCTACGAGCAGTACTTC
CDR3: CASSQEERGGYEQYF

V: TRBV5-6
D: TRBD2
size: few
J: TRBJ2-5
DNA: TGTGCCAGCAGCCGCGGGGGGGCCGGAGAGACCCAGTACTTC
CDR3: CASSRGGAGETQYF

V: TRBV7-9
D: TRBD1
size: few
J: TRBJ2-7
DNA: TGTGCCAGCAGCGTCACAACAGGGGCGGATTCCTACGAGCAGTACTTC
CDR3: CASSVTTGADSYEQYF

V: TRBV13
D: -
size: -
J: TRBJ1-6
DNA: TGTGCCAGCAGCTTAGACCGAGGCGATTCACCCCTCCACTTT
CDR3: CASSLDRGDSPLHF

V: TRBV5-1
D: -
size: many
J: TRBJ2-3
DNA: TGCGCCAGCAGCTCGACAGGCGGTTTAGATACGCAGTATTTT
CDR3: CASSSTGGLDTQYF

V: TRBV20-1
D: TRBD1
size: few
J: TRBJ1-5
DNA: TGCAGTGCTAGTATACCAGGGGGGAATCAGCCCCAGCATTTT
CDR3: CSASIPGGNQPQHF

V: TRBV12-3/TRBV12-4
D: -
size: few
J: TRBJ1-3
DNA: TGTGCCAGCAGTCCTGGGGGCCGGAACACCATATATTTT
CDR3: CASSPGGRNTIYF

V: TRBV7-9
D: TRBD1
size: many
J: TRBJ2-7
DNA: TGTGCCAGCAGCCCCCCCACAACCGGGACAGGGTTAGGCGAGCAGTACTTC
CDR3: CASSPPTTGTGLGEQYF

V: TRBV24-1
D: TRBD1
size: few
J: TRBJ2-1
DNA: TGTGCCACCAGTGATTATGGGACAGGGGGGTACAATGAGCAGTTCTTC
CDR3: CATSDYGTGGYNEQFF

V: TRBV5-4
D: -
size: -
J: TRBJ2-3
DNA: TGTGCCAGCAGCCCCCTGGGGGAAGCGGATACGCAGTATTTT
CDR3: CASSPLGEADTQYF

V: TRBV6-1
D: TRBD1
size: few
J: TRBJ1-1
DNA: TGTGCCAGCAGTCAGATCACAGGGGGCTTAAGGAACACTGAAGCTTTCTTT
CDR3: CASSQITGGLRNTEAFF

V: TRBV11-2
D: TRBD2
size: -
J: TRBJ2-3
DNA: TGTGCCAGCAGCTCCCCAGCGGGGGGGCCCGTGGGCACAGATACGCAGTATTTT
CDR3: CASSSPAGGPVGTDTQYF

V: TRBV20-1
D: -
size: -
J: TRBJ1-5
DNA: TGCAGTGCTAGAGATCTACACGACAGGAGGGGACAGCCCCAGCATTTT
CDR3: CSARDLHDRRGQPQHF

V: TRBV19
D: -
size: -
J: TRBJ2-7
DNA: TGTGCCTCCCAGAGGACGGGTACCTACGAGCAGTACTTC
CDR3: CASQRTGTYEQYF

V: TRBV2
D: -
size: -
J: TRBJ2-7
DNA: TGTGCCAGCAGGACACCCCCATCCTACGAGCAGTACTTC
CDR3: CASRTPPSYEQYF

V: TRBV6-1
D: -
size: -
J: TRBJ2-7
DNA: TGTGCCAGCAGATCCGGGGGGCACGACGAGCAGTACTTC
CDR3: CASRSGGHDEQYF

V: TRBV12-3/TRBV12-4
D: -
size: many
J: TRBJ1-2
DNA: TGTGCCAGCACCTCGGGGGGGGCGATGAGATCGGCTAACTATGGCTACACCTTC
CDR3: CASTSGGAMRSANYGYTF

V: TRBV18
D: -
size: many
J: TRBJ2-5
DNA: TGTGCCAGCTCACCACAGCAGGGGCTCGAGACCCAGTACTTC
CDR3: CASSPQQGLETQYF

V: TRBV7-9
D: TRBD2
size: many
J: TRBJ2-1
DNA: TGTGCCAGCAGCTCTGCCCTAGCGGGGGTCTTCGGGGAGCAGTTCTTC
CDR3: CASSSALAGVFGEQFF

V: TRBV7-9
D: -
size: many
J: TRBJ1-1
DNA: TGTGCCAGCAGCCCGCCCGGGGGCCTGGGCACTGAAGCTTTCTTT
CDR3: CASSPPGGLGTEAFF

V: TRBV5-6
D: -
size: medium-sized
J: TRBJ1-1
DNA: TGTGCCAGCAGCCTCACCGGGGTGTTGAACACTGAAGCTTTCTTT
CDR3: CASSLTGVLNTEAFF

V: TRBV10-3
D: -
size: few
J: TRBJ1-5
DNA: TGTGCCATCAGTGAGGACAGCTTCGGGCAGCCCCAGCATTTT
CDR3: CAISEDSFGQPQHF

V: TRBV7-8
D: TRBD1
size: few
J: TRBJ1-2
DNA: TGTGCCAGCAGCTTAGGCCCAGGGACAGCTAACTATGGCTACACCTTC
CDR3: CASSLGPGTANYGYTF

V: TRBV28
D: TRBD1
size: -
J: TRBJ2-7
DNA: TGTGCCAGCAGTCTAAGGGGGACAGGGCGCGAGCAGTACTTC
CDR3: CASSLRGTGREQYF

V: TRBV6-4
D: TRBD1
size: few
J: TRBJ1-3
DNA: TGTGCCAGCGGACTGACAGGGGTCGTTCCCGCCGCCGGAAACACCATATATTTT
CDR3: CASGLTGVVPAAGNTIYF

V: TRBV5-1
D: -
size: many
J: TRBJ2-2
DNA: TGCGCCAGCAGCTTGGCCCCCTTAGGGTCCGGGAACACCGGGGAGCTGTTTTTT
CDR3: CASSLAPLGSGNTGELFF

V: TRBV18
D: -
size: once
J: TRBJ1-1
DNA: TGTGCCAGCTCACCCGGGGATTTCGGACTCGAAGCTTTCTTT
CDR3: CASSPGDFGLEAFF

V: TRBV7-9
D: -
size: -
J: TRBJ2-7
DNA: TGTGCCAGCACCATGGACCTCTACGAGCAGTACTTC
CDR3: CASTMDLYEQYF

V: TRBV5-5
D: TRBD2
size: many
J: TRBJ2-1
DNA: TGTGCCAGCAGCTTGGTACTAGCGGGTTGGGATGAGCAGTTCTTC
CDR3: CASSLVLAGWDEQFF

V: TRBV20-1
D: -
size: many
J: TRBJ1-1
DNA: TGCAGTGCTAGAGCCGGGGCTTTCTTT
CDR3: CSARAGAFF

V: TRBV4-2
D: TRBD1
size: many
J: TRBJ2-7
DNA: TGTGCCAGCAGCCAAGATCCCGCCGGGACAGTTTCCTACGAGCAGTACTTC
CDR3: CASSQDPAGTVSYEQYF

V: TRBV24-1
D: -
size: many
J: TRBJ2-1
DNA: TGTGCCACCAGTTTTGAGGGGGGTAATGAGCAGTTCTTC
CDR3: CATSFEGGNEQFF

V: TRBV5-1
D: -
size: many
J: TRBJ2-1
DNA: TGCGCCAGCAGCTTGGTGAGGGGTGAGCAGTTCTTC
CDR3: CASSLVRGEQFF

V: TRBV23-1
D: -
size: once
J: TRBJ1-5
DNA: TGCGCCAGCAGTCCCATCTACCGGGACAAACATTTT
CDR3: CASSPIYRDKHF

V: TRBV3-1
D: -
size: many
J: TRBJ2-7
DNA: TGTGCCAGCAGCCAGGGTTTGGGGCCCTACGAGCAGTACTTC
CDR3: CASSQGLGPYEQYF

V: TRBV12-3/TRBV12-4
D: TRBD1
size: -
J: TRBJ2-7
DNA: TGTGCCAGCAGTGACGGACAGGGTCCCCTCGAGCAGTACTTC
CDR3: CASSDGQGPLEQYF

V: TRBV6-2/TRBV6-3
D: -
size: many
J: TRBJ2-2
DNA: TGTGCCAGCAGTTACGCGGGAACAAACACCGGGGAGCTGTTTTTT
CDR3: CASSYAGTNTGELFF

V: TRBV4-2
D: -
size: -
J: TRBJ2-7
DNA: TGTGCCAGCAGCCAACTACGGGACTCGTCCTACGAGCAGTACTTC
CDR3: CASSQLRDSSYEQYF